The sequence of this T cell receptor (beta chain) was determined in a study of shared clonotypes between healthy human individuals. This table comes from immunoSEQ multiplex PCR, and its TCRdb copy is limited to in-frame clones, with some not included. The sample lists around 2,000,000 clones; roughly 95% were seen once. Germline assignment: CDR1 SQVTM and CDR2 ANQGSEA. The CDR3 has 12 amino acids. Trimming took 1 base from V and 5 from J, leaving 9 bases between them. Findings and caveats of the study: Sorted-subset samples were not fully sequenced, rarefaction indicated.

As regards this clone: No antigen is known for it.

Terminally differentiated effector memory CD45RA+ cells were excluded by CCR7 positive selection of CD45RO-negative cells. Healthy adults negative for HIV, lacking recent acute infections or vaccinations, served as donors. The sequenced material came from naive CD8+ T cells sorted from blood. The chain couples TRBV29-1 to TRBJ2-7; D might be TRBD2 (5 bases). The clonotype was recovered from a man between 18 and 35 years old in good health. CDR3: CSVEGYGNEQYF. The DNA for the CDR3 is TGCAGCGTTGAAGGTTACGGGAACGAGCAGTACTTC.